One sample yielded the 23 T cell receptor beta chains listed below, sequenced in a study of Graves' ophthalmopathy and Graves' hyperthyroidism (dated by TCRdb to 2017 to 2018). Sequenced on an Illumina HiSeq 2000. For repertoire sequencing, TCR beta CDR3 regions were amplified from RNA transcripts. The first round of RT-PCR was done with HTBI primers and the Qiagen OneStep RT-PCR kit, and was followed by a second round of multiplex PCR, then size selection and purification. TCRdb itself trimmed the public reads at Q25 with fastp, ran MiXCR and retained productive beta chains. Rows matching on CDR3 protein sequence are summarized as one entry with the most common DNA and genes. The sample data list about half a million distinct CDR3 sequences, and approximately 14% of these were observed just once. Of the sample, over 7.5% is held by the ten largest clones. The specimen was blood. The receptors were gathered from a woman between 25 and 40 years old with Graves' ophthalmopathy. Donor details come from another sample of the same person, matched by shared clones.

This clonotype was recorded many times. The V call is TRBV25-1, the J call TRBJ2-7; 7 nucleotides agree with TRBD1. The germline V gene has CDR1 MGHDK and CDR2 SYGVNS. Trimming took 2 bases from V and 1 from J; bases not matched to a gene: 5. CDR3 length: 15 residues. The CDR3 reads CASSEVYRGSYEQYF. DNA of the CDR3: TGTGCCAGCAGTGAAGTCTACAGGGGATCCTACGAGCAGTACTTC.

This clonotype was detected many times. The chain has TRBV9 and TRBJ1-6; the D is unclear. The CDR3 contains 13 residues. V lost 4 bases to trimming and J lost 11 bases, with 13 bases between them. The germline V gene has CDR1 SGDLS and CDR2 YYNGEE. As DNA, the CDR3 is TGTGCCAGCAGCCTTCGGTCCGGGCCACCCCTCCACTTT. This sequence encodes CASSLRSGPPLHF.

Regarding this clonotype: A much more abundant neighbour one base away suggests this may be a read error. Given the absence of the conserved phenylalanine or tryptophan at the CDR3 end, a read error is likely. This sequence joins TRBV10-3 and TRBJ2-7; D is unclear. The CDR3 length is 12 residues. CDR1 is ENHRY, CDR2 SYGVKD, per germline. Trimming took 4 bases from V and 4 from J, leaving 8 bases between them. Written as DNA, the CDR3 is TGTGCCATCAGTGGAAGTCATTACGAGCAGTACTAC. Translating it yields CAISGSHYEQYY.

This rearrangement joins TRBV12-3 or TRBV12-4 to TRBJ1-2, with TRBD1 matching 7 bases. The CDR3 has 14 amino acids. With V trimmed by 6 bases and J by 1 base, 5 bases remained unmatched. The CDR3 reads CASSRDSFNYGYTF. CDR3 DNA: TGTGCCAGCAGCAGGGACAGCTTTAACTATGGCTACACCTTC.

V usage is TRBV20-1 and J usage is TRBJ2-2; TRBD2 aligns across 13 bases. V was pared by 3 bases and J by 6 bases, with 4 bases of the junction left unmatched. The length of the CDR3 is 15 residues. Per the germline V gene, CDR1 is DFQATT and CDR2 is SNEGSKA (reference sequence). The CDR3, as DNA: TGCAGTGCTAGTACTAGCGGGAGGGCCCCCGGGGAGCTGTTTTTT. Translated: CSASTSGRAPGELFF.

This clonotype was observed at least ten times. The chain has TRBV28 and TRBJ2-7; 12 bases are a match to TRBD2. Germline values: CDR1 MDHEN, CDR2 SYDVKM. Trimming cost V 4 bases and J 5 bases; bases outside gene matches: 6. This CDR3 region has 15 residues. The CDR3: CASSWPRTSGDEQYF. The CDR3 DNA reads as TGTGCCAGCAGTTGGCCCAGGACTAGCGGGGACGAGCAGTACTTC.

This clonotype was picked up many times. The chain has TRBV24-1 and TRBJ1-6; a possible D gene is TRBD1 (6 bases). With 2 bases removed from V and 6 bases from J, the gap between germline ends came to 10 bases. Germline assignment: CDR1 KGHDR and CDR2 SFDVKD. The CDR3 contains 15 residues. CDR3 protein: CATSDSQGGNSPLHF. The CDR3, as DNA: TGTGCCACCAGTGATTCACAAGGGGGTAATTCACCCCTCCACTTT.

This clonotype has at least ten counts. The J gene is TRBJ1-2, the V gene TRBV12-3 or TRBV12-4; D gene uncertain. The germline V and J ends were trimmed by 5 bases and 4 bases, with 8 bases remaining between them. The CDR3 has 12 residues. The CDR3: CASSARFYGYTF. The CDR3 DNA follows: TGTGCCAGCAGTGCCCGGTTCTATGGCTACACCTTC.

This clonotype was counted ten times or more. This CDR3 reads CASSLQGPGYEQYF. CDR3 sequence (DNA): TGTGCCAGCAGTTTACAGGGTCCCGGCTACGAGCAGTACTTC. The chain has TRBV12-3 or TRBV12-4 and TRBJ2-7; TRBD1 might be the D (5 bases). With 2 bases removed from V and 3 bases from J, the gap between germline ends came to 11 bases. The CDR3 has 14 residues.

The CDR3 bases are TGTGCCTTTGGTAGCCCACCCGAGACCCAGTACTTC. Translating gives CAFGSPPETQYF. The rearrangement joins TRBV7-9 to TRBJ2-5; D is unresolved. The CDR3 spans 12 residues. CDR1 is SEHNR and CDR2 is FQNEAQ in the germline V gene (reference sequence). Between the trimmed V and J ends, which lost 11 bases and 5 bases, there was a span of 15 bases. The full variable domain, rest sourced from reference TRBV7-9 and TRBJ2-5, is DTGVSQNPRHKITKRGQNVTFRCDPISEHNRLYWYRQTLGQGPEFLTYFQNEAQLEKSRLLSDRFSAERPKGSFSTLEIQRTEQGDSAMYLCAFGSPPETQYFGPGTRLLVL.

This clonotype has only a few counts. The junction departs from the called germline gene at one end, perhaps through a read error. The chain recombines TRBV2 with TRBJ2-5; TRBD1 matches 7 bases. The CDR3 is 15 residues long. Germline V gene sequence: CDR1 SNHLY, CDR2 FYNNEI. CDR3 amino acids: CASSEWAGGQETKYF. CDR3 nucleotides: TGTGCCAGCAGTGAATGGGCAGGGGGTCAAGAGACCAAGTACTTC. Full variable domain (remainder filled in from reference TRBV2 and TRBJ2-5): EPEVTQTPSHQVTQMGQEVILRCVPISNHLYFYWYRQILGQKVEFLVSFYNNEISEKSEIFDDQFSVERPDGSNFTLKIRSTKLEDSAMYFCASSEWAGGQETKYFGPGTRLLVL.

This clonotype was recorded at least ten times. The rearrangement uses TRBV11-1 and TRBJ2-6; 9 bases are shared with TRBD2. Germline V gives CDR1 SGHAT, CDR2 FQDESV (reference sequence). Trimming removed 5 bases from V and 4 bases from J; junction bases left unmatched: 9. The CDR3 covers 17 residues. Here the CDR3 reads CASSLRGGSVGANVLTF. CDR3 nucleotides: TGTGCCAGCAGCCTGCGGGGGGGCTCGGTCGGGGCCAACGTCCTGACTTTC.

The sample holds many counts of this clonotype. V usage is TRBV7-2 and J usage is TRBJ2-5, with D perhaps given as TRBD1 or TRBD2 (6 bases each). The germline V gene has CDR1 SGHTA and CDR2 FQGNSA. The CDR3 runs to 16 residues. Trimming stripped 5 bases from V and 4 bases from J, with 20 bases between. The CDR3 bases are TGTGCCAGCAGCCCCAGTTATGGGGGGCCAGCAGAGACCCAGTACTTC. The encoded protein is CASSPSYGGPAETQYF.

This clonotype was found many times. This sequence joins TRBV27 and TRBJ2-7; D remains ambiguous. The V end lost 4 bases, the J end lost 3 bases, and 7 bases lay between the germline ends. CDR1 is MNHEY and CDR2 is SMNVEV in the germline V gene (reference sequence). CDR3 length: 12 amino acids. CDR3 in amino acids: CASSSPSYEQYF. In nucleotides, the CDR3 is TGTGCCAGCAGTTCGCCCAGCTACGAGCAGTACTTC.

This clonotype occurred many times. V gene TRBV13 combines with J gene TRBJ2-7; D not certain. V shed 0 bases and J shed 0 bases, with 12 bases lying between them. CDR1 and CDR2 (germline): PRHDT, FYEKMQ (reference sequence). The CDR3 sequence is 16 residues long. CDR3 protein: CASSLGRGRSSYEQYF. The CDR3 DNA is TGTGCCAGCAGCTTAGGCCGAGGCAGGAGCTCCTACGAGCAGTACTTC. Full variable domain (missing parts from reference TRBV13 and TRBJ2-7): AAGVIQSPRHLIKEKRETATLKCYPIPRHDTVYWYQQGPGQDPQFLISFYEKMQSDKGSIPDRFSAQQFSDYHSELNMSSLELGDSALYFCASSLGRGRSSYEQYFGPGTRLTVT.

This clonotype was detected many times. V usage is TRBV20-1 and J usage is TRBJ2-5; maybe TRBD2 (6 bases). V lost 4 bases, J lost 5 bases, and 11 bases lay in between. The germline V gene has CDR1 DFQATT and CDR2 SNEGSKA (reference sequence). The CDR3 runs to 12 residues. CDR3 sequence (DNA): TGCAGTGCTACGGGACTGCCCGAGACCCAGTACTTC. It is translated as CSATGLPETQYF.

In this sample, this clonotype turned up many times. The chain is built from TRBV20-1 and TRBJ2-4; D is ambiguous. This CDR3 has 13 residues. Germline V gives CDR1 DFQATT, CDR2 SNEGSKA (reference sequence). CDR3 in DNA: TGCAGGGCCACCGCCGAGGCGTTGGGCATTCAGTACTTC. Protein product: CRATAEALGIQYF.

The table lists this clonotype with many counts. Here the CDR3 reads CASSHPLAGGNTGELFF. The CDR3, as DNA: TGTGCCAGCAGCCACCCCCTAGCGGGAGGGAACACCGGGGAGCTGTTTTTT. The chain carries TRBV11-2 and TRBJ2-2; 11 bases are shared with TRBD2. Trimming took 5 bases from V and 1 from J; bases not matched to a gene: 6. CDR1 and CDR2 from the germline V gene are SGHAT and FQNNGV. The CDR3 is 17 residues long.

This clonotype showed up many times. This could be a read error, since a much larger clone is one nucleotide away. This is likely a read error, given that the CDR3 carries no conserved phenylalanine or tryptophan at its end. CDR3: CASRASGEETQYL. CDR3 bases: TGTGCCAGCAGGGCTAGCGGGGAAGAGACCCAGTACCTC. The chain has TRBV6-1 and TRBJ2-5, with 9 bases lining up with TRBD2. Germline CDR1 and CDR2: MNHNS and SASEGT. V lost 6 bases to trimming and J lost 3 bases; unmatched junction nucleotides: 2. The CDR3 consists of 13 residues.

This clonotype was recorded many times. This chain uses TRBV24-1 with TRBJ2-5; 14 positions agree with TRBD2. The trim removed 4 bases at V and 5 bases at J, leaving 2 bases unmatched. This CDR3 is built from 15 residues. Germline CDR1 reads KGHDR; CDR2 reads SFDVKD. The CDR3 DNA is TGTGCCACCAGTGAGGGACTAGCGGGAGCTGAGACCCAGTACTTC. Its protein is CATSEGLAGAETQYF.

This clonotype was seen ten or more times. The chain combines TRBV20-1 with TRBJ1-2; no clear D. CDR3 length: 10 amino acids. Germline CDR1 DFQATT, CDR2 SNEGSKA (reference sequence). The ends were cut back, 4 bases at V and 6 bases at J, with 6 bases in the middle. The CDR3: CSAKGNGYTF. For the CDR3, the DNA is TGCAGTGCTAAAGGGAATGGCTACACCTTC.

This clonotype has ten or more counts. V usage is TRBV28 and J usage is TRBJ2-4; D is possibly TRBD1 (6 bases). Per the germline V gene, CDR1 is MDHEN and CDR2 is SYDVKM. Trimming shortened V by 6 bases and J by 8 bases, and 20 bases separated the two germline ends. This CDR3 contains 15 residues. CDR3 residues: CASRASGQPTDIQYF. Here the CDR3 DNA reads TGTGCCAGCAGGGCTTCCGGACAGCCTACGGACATTCAGTACTTC.

Many counts were recorded for this clonotype. A much larger clone sits a single nucleotide away, making a read error possible. J is TRBJ2-5 and V is TRBV13; D may be TRBD2 (5 bases). The CDR3 length is 12 residues. Trimming removed 0 bases from V and 7 bases from J, with 6 bases in between. Germline V CDR1 and CDR2: PRHDT, FYEKMQ (reference sequence). CDR3 DNA: TGTGCCAGCAGCTTAGGGGAGGCGACCCAGTACTTC. Translated: CASSLGEATQYF.